Sequencing of this T cell receptor (beta chain) was carried out in a study of CD8+CD57+ T cells in acquired aplastic anemia. As for the study in general: On average, sorted CD4+ and CD8+ cells gave approximately 3.5 ug of DNA.

Profiling that covered TCR beta VDJ and CDR3 relied on genomic DNA as its template. Each CDR3 protein gets one entry after TCRdb re-called the reads with MiXCR. The sample contains about 420,000 distinct CDR3 sequences, about 70% of which appear only once. Germline V CDR1 and CDR2: SGHTA, FQGNSA. Trimming stripped 5 bases from V and 11 bases from J, with 23 bases between. The CDR3 is 15 residues long. Study-wide findings and caveats: The study found no significant CD8+ Simpson's diversity difference between patients and controls. Sharing between patients and controls was observed for twenty-nine CD8+ CDR3 sequences.

Of note for this clonotype: Its antigen is still unknown.

The sequenced sample was sorted CD4+, CD8+, or CD8+CD57+ T cells (not recorded which) from PBMCs. This chain links TRBV7-2 with TRBJ2-3; weak D call: TRBD2 (5 bases). The clonotype was recovered from a human donor in good health, serving as a control. The CDR3 bases are TGTGCCAGCAGCGACGTGGCGGGCAACACGCATTTGCAGTATTTT. Protein: CASSDVAGNTHLQYF.